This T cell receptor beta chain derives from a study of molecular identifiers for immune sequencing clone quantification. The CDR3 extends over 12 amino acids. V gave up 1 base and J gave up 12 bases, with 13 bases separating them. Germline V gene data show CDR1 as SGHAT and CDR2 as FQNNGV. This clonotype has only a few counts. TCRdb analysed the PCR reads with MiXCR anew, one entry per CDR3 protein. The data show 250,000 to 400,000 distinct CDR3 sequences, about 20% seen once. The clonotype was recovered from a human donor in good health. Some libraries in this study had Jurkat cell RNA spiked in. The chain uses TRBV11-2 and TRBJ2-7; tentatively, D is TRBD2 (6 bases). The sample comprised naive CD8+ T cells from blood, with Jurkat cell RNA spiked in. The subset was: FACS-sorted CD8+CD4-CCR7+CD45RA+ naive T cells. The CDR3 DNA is TGTGCCAGCAGCTTAGGTGGCGGGGTGCCGTACTTC. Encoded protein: CASSLGGGVPYF.